These 5 T cell receptor beta chains were sequenced from one sample in a study of identical twins. TCRdb re-called the 5' RACE reads with MiXCR, one entry per CDR3 protein. The sample yields over 550,000 distinct CDR3 sequences, under 8.5% seen once. In addition, the sample was reused for a study of yellow fever vaccine responses in identical twins.

The specimen sequenced was PBMCs. All receptors come from a young woman in good health.

This clonotype was seen a few times. The chain uses TRBV4-1 and TRBJ2-1; TRBD2 aligns across 9 bases. Germline CDR1 reads MGHRA; CDR2 reads YSYEKL. CDR3 length equals 17 residues. The junction had 5 bases not matched to a gene; V was cut back by 0 bases and J by 2 bases. The CDR3 reads CASSQDQSGGPYNEQFF. Here the CDR3 DNA reads TGCGCCAGCAGCCAAGATCAGAGCGGGGGGCCCTACAATGAGCAGTTCTTC.

This clonotype came up many times. This chain joins TRBV4-1 and TRBJ2-1, with TRBD2 matching 8 bases. This CDR3 is built from 13 residues. V shed 6 bases and J 7 bases; nucleotides not matched to a gene: 5. Looked up from germline, CDR1 is MGHRA and CDR2 is YSYEKL. The CDR3 sequence is CASRRTSQNEQFF. The CDR3, as DNA: TGCGCCAGCAGAAGGACTAGCCAGAATGAGCAGTTCTTC.

At least ten counts were recorded for this clonotype. The V gene is TRBV20-1, the J gene TRBJ2-5; 8 bases agree with TRBD1. V trimming: 5 bases; J trimming: 2 bases; junction bases outside the gene matches: 4. The CDR3 covers 13 residues. The V gene's germline CDR1 is DFQATT and CDR2 SNEGSKA (reference sequence). This CDR3 is CSAAGGGQETQYF. CDR3 coding DNA: TGCAGTGCTGCAGGGGGCGGACAAGAGACCCAGTACTTC.

This clonotype was seen at least ten times. The chain uses TRBV7-6 and TRBJ2-1, with 14 bases that match TRBD2. With V trimmed by 6 bases and J by 7 bases, 5 bases remained unmatched. Germline CDR1 and CDR2: SGHVS and FNYEAQ. The CDR3 runs 15 residues. DNA for the CDR3: TGTGCCAGCAGGAGACTAGCGGGAGGGCGTAATGAGCAGTTCTTC. This sequence encodes CASRRLAGGRNEQFF.

This clonotype was recorded at least ten times. The chain has TRBV7-9 and TRBJ2-1; 7 nucleotides agree with TRBD1. The V gene end was trimmed by 3 bases and the J gene end by 8 bases; junction bases not matched to a gene: 7. Germline V gene lookup returns CDR1 SEHNR and CDR2 FQNEAQ (reference sequence). The CDR3 runs 14 residues. The CDR3 loop reads CASSFARGIDEQFF. CDR3 bases: TGTGCCAGCAGCTTCGCCAGGGGGATCGATGAGCAGTTCTTC.